This T cell receptor beta chain was profiled in a study of radiotherapy plus CTLA-4 blockade in lung cancer. Trimming removed 5 bases at V and 6 bases at J, with 8 bases between. The length of the CDR3 is 11 residues. Germline lookup yields CDR1 SGHRS and CDR2 YFSETQ. The assay was immunoSEQ multiplex PCR, and TCRdb's table has in-frame clones only and misses some. The table records tens of thousands of clones, roughly 85% of them present only once. The sequence derives from a human donor with non-small cell lung cancer who had a complete response to radiotherapy plus ipilimumab. The sample was peripheral blood, taken from a patient treated with radiotherapy plus ipilimumab. The chain carries TRBV5-1 and TRBJ1-1; D not certain. The DNA for the CDR3 is TGCGCCAGCAGGTTCAGTGCTGAAGCTTTCTTT. It specifies CASRFSAEAFF.